The sequence of this T cell receptor beta chain was determined in a study of T cell changes during pregnancy in multiple sclerosis. The V gene end was trimmed by 4 bases and the J gene end by 0 bases; junction bases not matched to a gene: 8. The CDR3 loop spans 17 amino acids. The germline gives CDR1 LGHNA, CDR2 YNFKEQ. The protocol was immunoSEQ multiplex PCR, while the TCRdb copy is restricted to in-frame clones and leaves out a portion. The repertoire includes tens of thousands of clones, 90% to 95% of them detected once, and approximately 0.2% sits in the top ten. V usage is TRBV4-2 and J usage is TRBJ2-1; 8 bases match TRBD2. Sequencing used CD4+ T cells from peripheral blood mononuclear cells, obtained before pregnancy. This clonotype was obtained from a female donor with multiple sclerosis, enrolled in a pregnancy study. CDR3 DNA: TGTGCCAGCAGCCGGGTACTAGCGGACAGCTCCTACAATGAGCAGTTCTTC. It encodes CASSRVLADSSYNEQFF.